This T cell receptor beta chain comes out of a study of regulatory T cells in long-lasting Graves disease. This CDR3 region has 14 residues. V was trimmed by 2 bases and J by 9 bases, leaving 14 bases between them. Noted time point: newly diagnosed GD, antithyroid drugs for less than 3 months. Construction of the TCR library relied on RNA isolated from PBMCs. Combining iRepertoire HTBI primers with Arm-PCR of CDR3 regions, the authors built TCR beta libraries. Per the original data handling: Gene usage covered over 55 TRBV and 13 to 15 TRBJ segments. TCRdb passed the multiplex PCR reads through MiXCR, listing each CDR3 protein once. For this entry, the V and J calls and clone size follow TCRdb and not the study's own pipeline. The table includes 550,000 or so distinct CDR3 sequences, 12% detected once. The sample also formed part of further work on T cells in Graves' hyperthyroidism and ophthalmopathy.

V usage is TRBV12-3 or TRBV12-4 and J usage is TRBJ2-1; D is unresolved. The sample consisted of peripheral blood mononuclear cells (PBMCs), taken at new diagnosis, from a patient treated with antithyroid drugs. The sequence derives from a woman in her thirties with Graves disease. CDR3 coding DNA: TGTGCCAGCAGTTTAAATTCCGGGTCCGGTGAGCAGTTCTTC. It yields the protein CASSLNSGSGEQFF.